A single sample gave rise to the 8 T cell receptor beta chains below, sequenced in a study of PD-1 blockade in mismatch repair-deficient tumors. Repertoires were generated with immunoSEQ multiplex PCR, while TCRdb's copy carries only in-frame clones and drops some. Altogether 20,000 to 25,000 clones are present, 80% to 90% being singletons, with the ten largest covering 15% to 20%. Here the sequenced sample was peripheral blood, taken 2 weeks after starting pembrolizumab. The receptors were sampled from an adult with mismatch repair-deficient cancer.

The chain employs TRBV28 and TRBJ1-2; D is ambiguous. V was clipped by 1 base and J by 6 bases, with 6 bases between them. CDR1 is MDHEN and CDR2 is SYDVKM in the germline V gene. The CDR3 runs to 12 residues. CDR3 sequence (DNA): TGTGCCAGCAGTTTATTACCACATGGCTACACCTTC. Its protein product is CASSLLPHGYTF.

This clone came up a few times. This rearrangement joins TRBV6-1 to TRBJ1-2; D unclear. V lost 0 bases, J lost 6 bases, and 17 bases lay in between. The CDR3 is 16 amino acids. Per the germline V gene, CDR1 is MNHNS and CDR2 is SASEGT. The CDR3: CASSEAPTAQPDGYTF. In nucleotides, the CDR3 is TGTGCCAGCAGTGAAGCCCCTACCGCACAGCCGGATGGCTACACCTTC.

This chain uses TRBV4-3 with TRBJ2-3, with D tentatively TRBD2 (5 bases). V shed 0 bases and J shed 2 bases, with 9 bases lying between them. Per germline, CDR1 LGHNA and CDR2 YSLEER. This CDR3 is 15 amino acids long. CDR3 amino acids: CASSQEDSLTDTQYF. CDR3 DNA: TGCGCCAGCAGCCAAGAGGACTCCCTCACAGATACGCAGTATTTT.

V is TRBV5-4 and J is TRBJ1-2; weak D call: TRBD1 (6 bases). Trimming removed 4 bases at V and 1 base at J, with 14 bases between. The CDR3 consists of 15 residues. Germline loops: CDR1 SGHNT, CDR2 YYREEE (reference sequence). Here the CDR3 reads CASSTGTPLNYGYTF. The CDR3 DNA reads as TGTGCCAGCAGCACCGGGACACCACTTAACTATGGCTACACCTTC.

The rearrangement links TRBV11-3 to TRBJ2-2, with D possibly being TRBD1 (5 bases). CDR3 length equals 13 residues. The V gene lost 5 bases and the J gene lost 4 bases, with 8 bases spanning the gap. Germline CDR1 is SGHNT and CDR2 is YENEEA. The CDR3 reads CASSRTRTGELFF. The CDR3 DNA reads TGTGCCAGCAGCAGGACACGCACCGGGGAGCTGTTTTTT.

This clone has a handful of counts. The V and J genes are TRBV7-9 and TRBJ2-1, with D possibly being TRBD1 or TRBD2 (5 bases each). CDR1 and CDR2 from the germline V gene are SEHNR and FQNEAQ (reference sequence). The CDR3 covers 15 residues. With 1 base removed from V and 5 bases from J, the gap between germline ends came to 12 bases. The CDR3 protein is CASSLGQRGDNEQFF. DNA of the CDR3: TGTGCCAGCAGCTTAGGACAGCGAGGGGACAATGAGCAGTTCTTC.

Remarks on this clone: The junction departs from the called germline gene at one end, perhaps through a read error. The V gene is TRBV30, the J gene TRBJ1-4; TRBD1 matches 9 bases. This CDR3 has 11 amino acids. Germline V gene data show CDR1 as GTSNPN and CDR2 as SVGIG (reference sequence). CDR3 region: CAWSVRDRAIF. The CDR3 region has the DNA TGTGCCTGGAGTGTGCGGGACAGGGCGATTTTT.

The V call is TRBV19, the J call TRBJ2-1; no definite D call. V was trimmed by 5 bases and J by 4 bases, leaving 9 bases between them. Germline V gene lookup returns CDR1 LNHDA and CDR2 SQIVND (reference sequence). CDR3 length: 13 amino acids. In DNA, the CDR3 is TGTGCCAGTAGTCCGACACTATACAATGAGCAGTTCTTC. Amino acids: CASSPTLYNEQFF.